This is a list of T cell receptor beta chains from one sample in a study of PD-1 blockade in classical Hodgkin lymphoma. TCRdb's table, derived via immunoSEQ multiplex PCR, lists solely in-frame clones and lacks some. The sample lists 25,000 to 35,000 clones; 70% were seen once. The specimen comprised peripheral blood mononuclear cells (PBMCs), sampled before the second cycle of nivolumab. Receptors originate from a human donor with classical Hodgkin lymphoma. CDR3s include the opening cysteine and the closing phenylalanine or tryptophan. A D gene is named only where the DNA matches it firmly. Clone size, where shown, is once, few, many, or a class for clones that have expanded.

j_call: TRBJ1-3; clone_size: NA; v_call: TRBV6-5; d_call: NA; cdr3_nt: TGTGCCAGCAGTTACACCCACGCTGGAAACACCATATATTTT; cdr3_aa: CASSYTHAGNTIYF
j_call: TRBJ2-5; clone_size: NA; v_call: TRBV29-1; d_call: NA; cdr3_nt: TGCAGCGTTGCCCGGGCTCCCGGAGAGACCCAGTACTTC; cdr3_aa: CSVARAPGETQYF
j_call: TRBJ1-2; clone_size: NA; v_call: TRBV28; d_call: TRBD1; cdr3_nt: TGTGCCAGCAGTCCGGACAGGGTGATGTACTATGGCTACACCTTC; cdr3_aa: CASSPDRVMYYGYTF
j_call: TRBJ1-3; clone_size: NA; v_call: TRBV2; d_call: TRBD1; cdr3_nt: TGTGCCAGCAGTGACGGGACAGCGTCAGGTACCATATATTTT; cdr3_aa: CASSDGTASGTIYF
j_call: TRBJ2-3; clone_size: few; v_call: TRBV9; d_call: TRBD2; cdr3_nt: TGTGCCAGCAGCGTAGCGCTAGCGGGGTTTGGTACGCAGTATTTT; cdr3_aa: CASSVALAGFGTQYF
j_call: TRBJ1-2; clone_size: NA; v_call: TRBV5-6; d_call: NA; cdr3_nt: TGTGCCAGCAGTTACGACAGAAAGGATGGCTACACCTTC; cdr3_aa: CASSYDRKDGYTF
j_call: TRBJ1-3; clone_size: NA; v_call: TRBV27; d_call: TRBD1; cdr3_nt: TGTGCCAGCAGTTTCCCCCCCCGGGACAGGGGGCAAGGAAACACCATATATTTT; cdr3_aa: CASSFPPRDRGQGNTIYF
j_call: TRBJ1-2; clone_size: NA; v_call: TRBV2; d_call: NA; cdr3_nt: TGTGCCAGCAAAGAACAGCCTGATCATTTTGTCTTTTTTTCTGGCTACACCTTC; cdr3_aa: CASKEQPDHFVFFSGYTF
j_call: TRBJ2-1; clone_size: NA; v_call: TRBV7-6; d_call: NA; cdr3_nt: TGTGCCAGCAGCTTAGGACCCTCGGGTGAGCAGTTCTTC; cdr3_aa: CASSLGPSGEQFF
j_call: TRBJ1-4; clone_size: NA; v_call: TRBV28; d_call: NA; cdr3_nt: TGTGCCAGCAGTTCTCCTAGTGCGGGCCAGGGGAAACTGTTTTTT; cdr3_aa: CASSSPSAGQGKLFF
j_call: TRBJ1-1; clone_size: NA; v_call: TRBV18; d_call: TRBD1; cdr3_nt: TGTGCCAGCTCACCACGGACAGGGTCTCAGAACACTGAAGCTTTCTTT; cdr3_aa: CASSPRTGSQNTEAFF
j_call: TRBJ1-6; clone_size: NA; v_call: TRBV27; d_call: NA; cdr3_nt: TGTGCCAGCAGAACGGCAGGACCTAATTCACCCCTCCACTTT; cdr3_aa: CASRTAGPNSPLHF
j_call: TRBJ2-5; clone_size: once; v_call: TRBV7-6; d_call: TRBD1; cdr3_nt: TGTGCCAGCAGCCCGGGACAGGGGGTGACCGTGATGACCCAGTACTTC; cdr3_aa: CASSPGQGVTVMTQYF
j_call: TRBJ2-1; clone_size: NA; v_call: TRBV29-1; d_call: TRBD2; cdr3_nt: TGCAGCGTTGTACTAGCGGGATACAATGAGCAGTTCTTC; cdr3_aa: CSVVLAGYNEQFF
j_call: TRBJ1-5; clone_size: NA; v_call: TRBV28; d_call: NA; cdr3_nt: TGTGCCAGCAGAGACCTGGGGCAGGGAGAAAGTCAGCCCCAGCATTTT; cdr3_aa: CASRDLGQGESQPQHF
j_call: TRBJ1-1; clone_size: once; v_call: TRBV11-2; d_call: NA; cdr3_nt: TGTGCCAGCAGCTCCCAAAGCCCGAACACTGAAGCTTTCTTT; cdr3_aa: CASSSQSPNTEAFF
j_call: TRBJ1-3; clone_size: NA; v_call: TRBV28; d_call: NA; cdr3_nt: TGTGCCAGCAGTTTATGGGGGACGCGGGGAAACACCATATATTTT; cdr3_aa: CASSLWGTRGNTIYF
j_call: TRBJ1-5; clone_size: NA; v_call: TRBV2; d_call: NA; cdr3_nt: TGTGCCAGCATGAGGGACAATAATCAGCCCCAGCATTTT; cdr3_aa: CASMRDNNQPQHF
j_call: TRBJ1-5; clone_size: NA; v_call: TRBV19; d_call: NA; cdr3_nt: TGTGCCAGTAGTCGGATTCACAATCAGCCCCAGCATTTT; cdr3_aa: CASSRIHNQPQHF
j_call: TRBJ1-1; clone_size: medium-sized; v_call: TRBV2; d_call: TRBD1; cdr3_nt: TGTGCCAGCAGCGGGACCGGACAGGCCTACACTGAAGCTTTCTTT; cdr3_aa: CASSGTGQAYTEAFF
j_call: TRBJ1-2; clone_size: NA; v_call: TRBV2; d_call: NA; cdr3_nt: TGTGCCAGCAGTGAAAGGGGGAACTATGGCTACACCTTC; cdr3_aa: CASSERGNYGYTF
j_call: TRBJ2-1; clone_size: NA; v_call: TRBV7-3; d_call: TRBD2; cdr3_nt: TGTGCCAGCAGCTTAGGGACTAGCGGGTACAATGAGCAGTTCTTC; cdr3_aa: CASSLGTSGYNEQFF
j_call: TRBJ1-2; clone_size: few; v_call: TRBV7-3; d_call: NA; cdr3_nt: TGTGCCAGCAGCTTAGACGGTTCTTCCGGGGGCTACACCTTC; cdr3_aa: CASSLDGSSGGYTF
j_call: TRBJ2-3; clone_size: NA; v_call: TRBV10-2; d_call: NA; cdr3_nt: TGCGCCAGCAGTGAGGCCGGGGGCGGCACAGATACGCAGTATTTT; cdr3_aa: CASSEAGGGTDTQYF
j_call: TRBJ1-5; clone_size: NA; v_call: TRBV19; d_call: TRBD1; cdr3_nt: TGTGCCAGTAGTATTTTTGGACAGGGGGACCAGCCCCAGCATTTT; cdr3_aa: CASSIFGQGDQPQHF
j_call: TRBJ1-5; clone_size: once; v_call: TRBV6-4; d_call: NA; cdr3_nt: TGTGCCAGCAGTGCACCCCTTAATCAGCCCCAGCATTTT; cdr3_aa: CASSAPLNQPQHF
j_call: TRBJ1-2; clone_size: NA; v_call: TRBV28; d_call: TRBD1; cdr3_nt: TGTGCCAGCAGTACAGGACAGGGGACCTTTGGCTACACCTTC; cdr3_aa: CASSTGQGTFGYTF
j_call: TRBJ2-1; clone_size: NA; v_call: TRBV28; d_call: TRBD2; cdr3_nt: TGTGCCAGCTCTAATTGGGGGGGGGAACGGCTTGAGCAGTTCTTC; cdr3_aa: CASSNWGGERLEQFF
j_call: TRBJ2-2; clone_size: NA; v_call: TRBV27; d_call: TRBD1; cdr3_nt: TGTGCCAGCATCTCGATCGGACAGGGGCTCGGGGAGCTGTTTTTT; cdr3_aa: CASISIGQGLGELFF
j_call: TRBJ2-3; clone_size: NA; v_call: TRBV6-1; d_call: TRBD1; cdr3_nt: TGTGCCAGCAGTGAGAAGACAGGGGGCGACGGCACAGATACGCAGTATTTT; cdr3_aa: CASSEKTGGDGTDTQYF